The rows below give T cell receptor beta chains drawn from one sample of a study of radiation and T cells in renal cell carcinoma. The data were produced by immunoSEQ multiplex PCR, yet TCRdb's version contains in-frame clones alone and is incomplete. The sample contains 70,000 to 90,000 clones, 65% to 90% of which appear only once. Here the sequenced sample was blood, taken from a patient whose treatment included radiotherapy and nephrectomy. The receptors originated from a woman between 45 and 60 years old with renal cell carcinoma. Both conserved end residues are part of each CDR3. D genes are given only for firm matches. Clone size is given for some rows only: seen once, a few or many times, or a class if the clone is expanded.

j_gene | v_gene | d_gene | abundance | CDR3nt | CDR3aa
TRBJ1-1 | TRBV28 | TRBD1 | few | TGTGCCACCACACTTGCAGGGGGCAACACTGAAGCTTTCTTT | CATTLAGGNTEAFF
TRBJ1-4 | TRBV11-2 | - | - | TGTGCCAGCAGCTTAATTGAAAAACTGTTTTTT | CASSLIEKLFF
TRBJ1-3 | TRBV28 | - | - | TGTGCCAGCAGAGAGACCGGGGCCTCTGGAAACACCATATATTTT | CASRETGASGNTIYF
TRBJ1-4 | TRBV19 | TRBD1 | once | TGTGCCAGTCGTACCGCCGGACAGGGGGATGAAAAACTGTTTTTT | CASRTAGQGDEKLFF
TRBJ2-5 | TRBV19 | - | - | TGTGCCAGTAGTCGAGTACAGGAGGAGACCCAGTACTTC | CASSRVQEETQYF
TRBJ1-4 | TRBV28 | - | - | TGTGCCACTGAGATAGGGGGTGCAATTAAAGAAAAACTGTTTTTT | CATEIGGAIKEKLFF
TRBJ1-1 | TRBV27 | TRBD1 | - | TGTGCCAGCAGCGGGACAGGGGACACTGAAGCTTTCTTT | CASSGTGDTEAFF
TRBJ1-6 | TRBV9 | - | - | TGTGCCAGCAGCCCTCGGACAGAACTTAATTCACCCCTCCACTTT | CASSPRTELNSPLHF
TRBJ1-5 | TRBV7-2 | - | - | TGTGCCAGCAGCCCCATGGGATGGGGCAATCAGCCCCAGCATTTT | CASSPMGWGNQPQHF
TRBJ2-3 | TRBV4-3 | TRBD2 | - | TGCGCCAGCAGCCAGGCCCTGTTGGGGATAGCGGGAGCAGATACGCAGTATTTT | CASSQALLGIAGADTQYF
TRBJ1-2 | TRBV29-1 | - | - | TGCAGCGGGACAACAGCGGTTGGAGGCTACACCTTC | CSGTTAVGGYTF
TRBJ2-1 | TRBV19 | TRBD2 | - | TGTGCCAGTAGTCCGGTAGCGGGGGATCGAGAGCAGTTCTTC | CASSPVAGDREQFF
TRBJ2-1 | TRBV19 | TRBD2 | - | TGTGCCAGTAACGGTCGCAGGAGCGGGAGGGCCAGGAATGAGCAGTTCTTC | CASNGRRSGRARNEQFF
TRBJ1-5 | TRBV6-6 | - | few | TGTGCCAGCAGTTTAGGGGGTCAGCCCCAGCATTTT | CASSLGGQPQHF
TRBJ1-6 | TRBV28 | - | - | TGTGCCAGCAGGCCGGGCGCGAGCTCCTATAATTCACCCCTCCACTTT | CASRPGASSYNSPLHF
TRBJ2-3 | TRBV9 | - | - | TGTGCCAGCAGCCCCGACGGGCTCCGCACAGATACGCAGTATTTT | CASSPDGLRTDTQYF
TRBJ1-4 | TRBV5-8 | TRBD1 | - | TGTGCCAGCAGCTTGTCAGGGGGAAAACTGTTTTTT | CASSLSGGKLFF
TRBJ1-5 | TRBV18 | - | - | TGTGCCAGCTCCCCCGGGGGGGAGGATAGCAATCAGCCCCAGCATTTT | CASSPGGEDSNQPQHF
TRBJ1-1 | TRBV6-6 | - | - | TGTGCCAGCAACCCATCAGAAACTGAAGCTTTCTTT | CASNPSETEAFF
TRBJ1-6 | TRBV27 | - | - | TGTGCCAGCAGTTCAGCCGTGGACACCCAGAGGGTTTCACCCCTCCACTTT | CASSSAVDTQRVSPLHF
TRBJ2-1 | TRBV5-1 | TRBD1 | - | TGCGCCAGCAGCCCCGGGACAGGGTGGGATGAGCAGTTCTTC | CASSPGTGWDEQFF
TRBJ2-2 | TRBV5-8 | - | - | TGTGCCAGCACCGACCCCGGGGAGCTGTTTTTT | CASTDPGELFF
TRBJ2-1 | TRBV7-2 | - | - | TGTGCCAGCAGCTTCAGCGGAACTTCCTACAATGAGCAGTTCTTC | CASSFSGTSYNEQFF
TRBJ1-3 | TRBV6-1 | - | - | TGTGCCAGCCCCACATCACAAGTCTCTGGAAACACCATATATTTT | CASPTSQVSGNTIYF
TRBJ2-4 | TRBV7-2 | TRBD2 | - | TGTGCCAGCAGCCCCGGAGCGGGGGGGCCCAACATTCAGTACTTC | CASSPGAGGPNIQYF
TRBJ1-1 | TRBV7-2 | - | once | TGTGCCAGCAGCTTAGACAGGGTTAACACTGAAGCTTTCTTT | CASSLDRVNTEAFF
TRBJ2-1 | TRBV27 | - | few | TGTGCCAGCGGACGGGACTACAGGGTCAATGAGCAGTTCTTC | CASGRDYRVNEQFF
TRBJ2-4 | TRBV5-1 | TRBD1 | - | TGCGCCAGCAGCTCCGACAGGGCCTCCCGGGGTCAGTACTTC | CASSSDRASRGQYF
TRBJ1-6 | TRBV9 | - | - | TGTGCCAGCAGCGCGGACAGTTATAATTCACCCCTCCACTTT | CASSADSYNSPLHF
TRBJ1-2 | TRBV28 | - | few | TGTGCCAGCAGTTTTAGGGACATAAACTATGGCTACACCTTC | CASSFRDINYGYTF
TRBJ2-1 | TRBV9 | - | - | TGTGCCAGCAGCGTAGGCAGGCTCTCCTACAATGAGCAGTTCTTC | CASSVGRLSYNEQFF
TRBJ2-7 | TRBV7-2 | TRBD1 | few | TGTGCCAGCAGCCTTGACAGGGGCGGCGAGCAGTACTTC | CASSLDRGGEQYF
TRBJ2-7 | TRBV7-6 | - | - | TGTGCCAGCAGCTCAAGGCTCCGGGACACAAATTACGAGCAGTACTTC | CASSSRLRDTNYEQYF
TRBJ2-7 | TRBV6-5 | - | - | TGTGCCAGCGCAAATGACGACGCGCGTGAGCAGTACTTC | CASANDDAREQYF
TRBJ1-1 | TRBV6-1 | - | - | TGTGCCAGCAGTAATGGTCGCGTCATTAACCAGGCTTTCTTT | CASSNGRVINQAFF
TRBJ1-2 | TRBV4-3 | - | - | TGCGCCAGCAGCCAATATACAGCGTATGGCTACACCTTC | CASSQYTAYGYTF
TRBJ1-1 | TRBV9 | - | few | TGTGCCAGCAGCGTAGGGATCGAAGCTTTCTTT | CASSVGIEAFF
TRBJ2-7 | TRBV6-1 | TRBD1 | - | TGTGCCAGCAGTGACGAAACCGGGACAGGAATCTACGAGCAGTACTTC | CASSDETGTGIYEQYF
TRBJ2-5 | TRBV5-1 | - | - | TGCGCCAGCAGCTTTACGGGGGCACGTTCAGAGACCCAGTACTTC | CASSFTGARSETQYF
TRBJ1-6 | TRBV27 | - | - | TGTGCCAGCAGTTATCGGGACAACAATTCACCCCTCCACTTT | CASSYRDNNSPLHF
TRBJ2-4 | TRBV18 | TRBD1 | once | TGTGCCAGCTCACAACAGGGGGCCAAAAACATTCAGTACTTC | CASSQQGAKNIQYF
TRBJ1-5 | TRBV10-3 | - | few | TGTGCCATCGGCCCCAGCAATCAGCCCCAGCATTTT | CAIGPSNQPQHF
TRBJ2-7 | TRBV6-1 | - | - | TGTGCCAGCAGGATCCCCTGGAGTGGGCAGTACTTC | CASRIPWSGQYF
TRBJ2-7 | TRBV7-9 | TRBD2 | - | TGTGCCAGCAGCTTAGCCGGGGGGGCCTACGAGCAGTACTTC | CASSLAGGAYEQYF
TRBJ2-3 | TRBV10-3 | - | - | TGTGCCTCTGCGTCGACCGCCGACGAACCAGATACGCAGTATTTT | CASASTADEPDTQYF
TRBJ2-2 | TRBV9 | - | - | TGTGCCAGCAGCGTAGTACAGGGGAACACCGGGGAGCTGTTTTTT | CASSVVQGNTGELFF